Listed here are 27 T cell receptor beta chains from one sample, sequenced in a study of early stage breast cancer tumors. The assay was immunoSEQ multiplex PCR, and TCRdb's table has in-frame clones only and misses some. The sample consists of roughly 48,000 clones, about 83% of them appearing once. The sequenced sample consisted of blood. The receptor set was obtained from a person aged 45-60 years with breast cancer.

The rearrangement joins TRBV7-9 to TRBJ2-1, with 13 nucleotides matching TRBD2. The CDR3 sequence is 16 residues long. Germline assignment: CDR1 SEHNR and CDR2 FQNEAQ (reference sequence). Trimming at V came to 8 bases and at J to 9 bases, leaving 13 bases not matched to a gene. CDR3 residues: CASGLAGVSVAREQFF. The CDR3 DNA sequence: TGTGCCAGCGGACTAGCGGGAGTTTCCGTCGCGCGTGAGCAGTTCTTC. Combining the CDR3 with reference TRBV7-9 and TRBJ2-1 gives the whole variable domain DTGVSQNPRHKITKRGQNVTFRCDPISEHNRLYWYRQTLGQGPEFLTYFQNEAQLEKSRLLSDRFSAERPKGSFSTLEIQRTEQGDSAMYLCASGLAGVSVAREQFFGPGTRLTVL.

The chain is built from TRBV5-6 and TRBJ1-2; 9 nucleotides line up with TRBD1. The length of the CDR3 is 13 residues. Germline V gene sequence: CDR1 SGHDT, CDR2 YYEEEE. V dropped 3 bases and J dropped 8; count of bases not matched to a gene: 5. CDR3 protein: CASSWTGVQGYTF. The CDR3, as DNA: TGTGCCAGCAGCTGGACAGGGGTTCAGGGCTACACCTTC. The full variable domain, rest sourced from reference TRBV5-6 and TRBJ1-2, is DAGVTQSPTHLIKTRGQQVTLRCSPKSGHDTVSWYQQALGQGPQFIFQYYEEEERQRGNFPDRFSGHQFPNYSSELNVNALLLGDSALYLCASSWTGVQGYTFGSGTRLTVV.

The gene calls are TRBV30 and TRBJ2-3, with 8 bases that match TRBD2. Germline V gene lookup returns CDR1 GTSNPN and CDR2 SVGIG (reference sequence). The CDR3 sequence is 16 residues long. V was pared by 0 bases and J by 5 bases, with 10 bases of the junction left unmatched. CDR3 nucleotide sequence: TGTGCCTGGAGTGTACGGGTCGGGGGGGCAAGAGATACGCAGTATTTT. It yields the protein CAWSVRVGGARDTQYF. Full variable domain (rest looked up from reference TRBV30 and TRBJ2-3): SQTIHQWPATLVQPVGSPLSLECTVEGTSNPNLYWYRQAAGRGLQLLFYSVGIGQISSEVPQNLSASRPQDRQFILSSKKLLLSDSGFYLCAWSVRVGGARDTQYFGPGTRLTVL.

The chain combines TRBV6-6 with TRBJ2-2; the D is unclear. Germline values: CDR1 MNHNY, CDR2 SVGAGI (reference sequence). V lost 4 bases, J lost 1 base, and 1 base lay in between. This CDR3 contains 12 residues. Here the CDR3 reads CASSLNTGELFF. The CDR3 DNA is TGTGCCAGCAGTTTGAACACCGGGGAGCTGTTTTTT.

The sample holds a few counts of this clone. CDR3 nucleotide sequence: TGTGCCAGCAGCCAAGGACAGGGCCCCTCGACCCTCCACTTT. Its protein product is CASSQGQGPSTLHF. This chain links TRBV14 with TRBJ1-6; 7 bases fit TRBD1. The CDR3 totals 14 residues. The trim removed 1 base at V and 14 bases at J, leaving 8 bases unmatched. Per the germline V gene, CDR1 is SGHDN and CDR2 is FVKESK.

The gene calls are TRBV7-8 and TRBJ2-7; D may correspond to TRBD1 or TRBD2 (7 bases each). V was trimmed by 6 bases and J by 5 bases, leaving 17 bases between them. The CDR3 contains 14 residues. Germline V CDR1 and CDR2: SGHVS, FQNEAQ. The DNA for the CDR3 is TGTGCCAGCAGATCAGGGGGGGGGTTGGACGAGCAGTACTTC. It yields the protein CASRSGGGLDEQYF. The variable domain in full, with the rest retrieved from reference TRBV7-8 and TRBJ2-7, is GAGVSQSPRYKVAKRGQDVALRCDPISGHVSLFWYQQALGQGPEFLTYFQNEAQLDKSGLPSDRFFAERPEGSVSTLKIQRTQQEDSAVYLCASRSGGGLDEQYFGPGTRLTVT.

The V and J genes are TRBV5-8 and TRBJ1-5; no reliable D call. The V gene's germline CDR1 is SGHTS and CDR2 YDEGEE. The CDR3 is made up of 11 amino acids. The V gene lost 4 bases and the J gene lost 9 bases, with 8 bases spanning the gap. The CDR3 spells CASSSPGPQHF. The CDR3 coding sequence is TGTGCCAGCAGCAGCCCAGGGCCCCAGCATTTT.

The chain joins TRBV29-1 to TRBJ2-7; 9 nucleotides line up with TRBD1. Per germline, CDR1 SQVTM and CDR2 ANQGSEA. V shed 7 bases and J 3 bases; nucleotides not matched to a gene: 7. CDR3 size: 13 residues. The CDR3 coding sequence is TGCAGCGCTGACGTGGGACAGGGCTACGAGCAGTACTTC. It translates to CSADVGQGYEQYF.

The chain joins TRBV7-2 to TRBJ2-6; 8 positions match TRBD2. Trimming at V came to 3 bases and at J to 12 bases, leaving 7 bases not matched to a gene. There are 14 residues in the CDR3. Germline values: CDR1 SGHTA, CDR2 FQGNSA. The CDR3 region is CASSFSSGGPVLTF. DNA of the CDR3: TGTGCCAGCAGCTTCTCGAGCGGGGGACCCGTCCTGACTTTC.

The rearrangement links TRBV29-1 to TRBJ1-1, with D maybe TRBD1 (5 bases). Per the germline V gene, CDR1 is SQVTM and CDR2 is ANQGSEA. V was clipped by 7 bases and J by 5 bases, with 17 bases between them. The CDR3 contains 13 residues. CDR3 DNA: TGCAGCGCTTCGGGAGGGGTCGGAACTGAAGCTTTCTTT. Protein: CSASGGVGTEAFF.

In this sample, this clone turned up once. This chain links TRBV7-8 with TRBJ1-2, with TRBD1 identical over 7 bases. This CDR3 contains 17 residues. Trimming removed 5 bases from V and 0 bases from J; junction bases left unmatched: 12. Germline V CDR1 and CDR2: SGHVS, FQNEAQ. CDR3 coding DNA: TGTGCCAGCAGCCCCCTCCGAGGGGGCTACGCTAACTATGGCTACACCTTC. Its translation is CASSPLRGGYANYGYTF.

A single count supports this clone. The gene calls are TRBV18 and TRBJ1-4; 9 bases agree with TRBD1. This CDR3 is built from 14 residues. The ends lost 6 bases at V and 7 bases at J; junction bases unmatched: 6. The V gene's germline CDR1 is KGHSH and CDR2 LQKENI. As DNA, the CDR3 is TGTGCCAGCTCCCGGACAGGGGAGGCTGAAAAACTGTTTTTT. Its protein product is CASSRTGEAEKLFF.

This clone was seen more than once but under ten times. The rearrangement uses TRBV5-6 and TRBJ1-5, with TRBD1 as a possible D gene (5 bases). This CDR3 is built from 14 residues. The germline CDR1 and CDR2 sequences are SGHDT and YYEEEE. V was clipped by 4 bases and J by 4 bases, with 12 bases between them. As DNA, the CDR3 is TGTGCCAGCAGCCCTCGGGGGTATAATCAGCCCCAGCATTTT. Encoded protein: CASSPRGYNQPQHF.

The rearrangement joins TRBV5-1 to TRBJ1-1; TRBD1 aligns across 11 bases. Germline assignment: CDR1 SGHRS and CDR2 YFSETQ. V was pared by 2 bases and J by 11 bases, with 8 bases of the junction left unmatched. The CDR3 sequence is 14 residues long. The CDR3 is CASSLDWDRGRAFF. The CDR3 DNA sequence: TGCGCCAGCAGCTTAGACTGGGACAGGGGGAGGGCTTTCTTT.

This clone was seen just once. The chain recombines TRBV10-1 with TRBJ2-1; TRBD1 matches 8 bases. Germline V gives CDR1 WNHNN, CDR2 SYGVQD (reference sequence). The CDR3 runs 13 residues. V lost 3 bases, J lost 12 bases, and 7 bases stayed unmatched. Written as DNA, the CDR3 is TGCGCCAGCAGTGAAGGACAGGGCGCTAGGCAGTTCTTC. It codes for CASSEGQGARQFF.

The chain is built from TRBV7-8 and TRBJ2-7; the D gene is possibly TRBD2 (6 bases). In germline, CDR1 is SGHVS, CDR2 FQNEAQ. The CDR3 loop spans 15 amino acids. With 1 base removed from V and 5 bases from J, the gap between germline ends came to 15 bases. The CDR3 DNA reads as TGTGCCAGCAGCTTAGGAGCGGCTAGCGCGGACGAGCAGTACTTC. It codes for CASSLGAASADEQYF.

This chain joins TRBV11-2 and TRBJ2-1, with D perhaps TRBD1 or TRBD2 (6 bases each). CDR1 and CDR2 (germline): SGHAT, FQNNGV. Trimming took off 5 bases at V and 5 bases at J, with 22 bases between the two ends. The CDR3 is 17 amino acids. As DNA, the CDR3 is TGTGCCAGCAGCCAAAAGTGGGGGGCTAGCAGGAACAATGAGCAGTTCTTC. It yields the protein CASSQKWGASRNNEQFF.

The chain is built from TRBV6-1 and TRBJ1-5; 9 nucleotides align to TRBD1. CDR1 is MNHNS and CDR2 is SASEGT in the germline V gene. There are 14 residues in the CDR3. V lost 4 bases and J lost 7; bases outside the gene matches: 5. The CDR3 region is CASSVDRGRQPQHF. Here the CDR3 DNA reads TGTGCCAGCAGTGTGGACAGGGGAAGACAGCCCCAGCATTTT.

This chain joins TRBV7-3 and TRBJ2-7, with 8 nucleotides matching TRBD1. CDR1 and CDR2 (germline): SGHTA, FQGTGA. V was clipped by 2 bases and J by 7 bases; unmatched bases: 4. CDR3 length equals 13 residues. The CDR3 nucleotides are TGTGCCAGCAGCTTAGAAACAGGGGGGGAGCAGTACTTC. This gives the protein CASSLETGGEQYF.

V and J are TRBV19 and TRBJ2-1, with a possible D match to TRBD2 (6 bases). The CDR3 spans 15 residues. V gave up 4 bases and J gave up 0 bases, with 10 bases separating them. Germline CDR1 LNHDA, CDR2 SQIVND (reference sequence). CDR3 protein: CASSTSASSYNEQFF. CDR3 coding DNA: TGTGCCAGTAGTACTAGCGCGAGCTCCTACAATGAGCAGTTCTTC.

The rearrangement links TRBV29-1 to TRBJ2-4, with D unclear. This CDR3 is built from 11 residues. Trimming cost V 3 bases and J 6 bases, with 6 bases left between them. The germline V gene encodes CDR1 SQVTM and CDR2 ANQGSEA. CDR3 in amino acids: CSVDWGNIQYF. The CDR3 DNA reads as TGCAGCGTTGACTGGGGAAACATTCAGTACTTC. The full variable domain, in which reference TRBV29-1 and TRBJ2-4 provide the parts outside the CDR3, is SAVISQKPSRDICQRGTSLTIQCQVDSQVTMMFWYRQQPGQSLTLIATANQGSEATYESGFVIDKFPISRPNLTFSTLTVSNMSPEDSSIYLCSVDWGNIQYFGAGTRLSVL.

The gene calls are TRBV7-9 and TRBJ2-5; 10 bases line up with TRBD2. CDR1 is SEHNR, CDR2 FQNEAQ, per germline (reference sequence). V shed 4 bases and J 5 bases; nucleotides not matched to a gene: 7. CDR3 length: 15 amino acids. The DNA of the CDR3 is TGTGCCAGCAGCTGGGGAGCGGGGGGGCCGGAGACCCAGTACTTC. It specifies CASSWGAGGPETQYF.

The chain couples TRBV7-3 to TRBJ2-2; 7 bases agree with TRBD2. There are 15 residues in the CDR3. Germline V CDR1 and CDR2: SGHTA, FQGTGA. V was pared by 3 bases and J by 4 bases, with 5 bases of the junction left unmatched. CDR3 sequence reads: CASSFGAGFTGELFF. The CDR3 nucleotides are TGTGCCAGCAGCTTTGGAGCGGGATTCACCGGGGAGCTGTTTTTT.

The chain is built from TRBV7-2 and TRBJ2-3; D is uncertain. This CDR3 is built from 13 residues. V lost 1 base to trimming and J lost 6 bases, with 8 bases between them. The germline V gene encodes CDR1 SGHTA and CDR2 FQGNSA. The CDR3 protein is CASSLVNIDTQYF. Here the CDR3 DNA reads TGTGCCAGCAGCTTAGTCAACATCGATACGCAGTATTTT.

This clone was detected once. This chain connects TRBV6-1 to TRBJ2-7; D may be TRBD1 or TRBD2 (5 bases each). The V gene's germline CDR1 is MNHNS and CDR2 SASEGT. The CDR3 is 14 residues long. Trimming took 4 bases from V and 2 from J, leaving 12 bases between them. The chain's CDR3 is CASSARDGAYEQYF. The CDR3 nucleotides read TGTGCCAGCAGTGCCCGGGACGGAGCCTACGAGCAGTACTTC.

This chain connects TRBV9 to TRBJ1-5, with TRBD1 as a possible D gene (5 bases). Trimming pared 0 bases from V and 7 bases from J, leaving 14 bases between. This CDR3 has 15 residues. Germline V gene sequence: CDR1 SGDLS, CDR2 YYNGEE. The CDR3 is CASSVGPQGHQPQHF. In DNA, the CDR3 is TGTGCCAGCAGCGTAGGCCCCCAGGGTCACCAGCCCCAGCATTTT.

The gene calls are TRBV2 and TRBJ2-7; D may be TRBD2 (5 bases). The CDR3 runs to 15 residues. V gave up 2 bases and J gave up 0 bases, with 11 bases separating them. Germline CDR1 SNHLY, CDR2 FYNNEI. The CDR3 region is CASSEREIDSYEQYF. The CDR3 bases are TGTGCCAGCAGTGAAAGGGAGATCGACTCCTACGAGCAGTACTTC.